The present T cell receptor beta chain was sequenced within a study of regulatory T cells in long-lasting Graves disease. Overall study context: Antithyroid drugs had been taken by newly diagnosed Graves' patients for under 3 months. General study findings and limits: Study was limited to peripheral blood, excluding thyroid tissue.

The germline gives CDR1 MDHEN, CDR2 SYDVKM. Trimming took 7 bases from V and 5 from J, leaving 16 bases between them. This CDR3 is 14 amino acids long. This clonotype has at least ten counts. Its specificity is not known. With iRepertoire HTBI primers and Arm-PCR of CDR3 regions, TCR beta libraries were built. TCRdb independently ran MiXCR on the multiplex PCR reads; one entry per CDR3 protein. The sample has around 360,000 distinct CDR3 sequences, 15% to 20% seen once; the top ten hold 20%. Documented time point: newly diagnosed GD, antithyroid drugs for less than 3 months. PBMC RNA was the source of the TCR library. These sequences were also reported in another study, on T cells in Graves' hyperthyroidism and ophthalmopathy. That paper states: The study enrolled patients aged 18 to 65 with newly diagnosed hyperthyroidism of under 2 months' duration.

This chain links TRBV28 with TRBJ2-3, with D possibly matching TRBD2 (6 bases). Sequenced here: peripheral blood mononuclear cells (PBMCs), sampled at new diagnosis, from a patient treated with antithyroid drugs. The TCR sequence derives from a woman aged 18-30 years with Graves disease. The CDR3 sequence: CASKVREWEDTQYF. For the CDR3, the DNA is TGTGCCAGCAAAGTCCGGGAGTGGGAAGATACGCAGTATTTT.